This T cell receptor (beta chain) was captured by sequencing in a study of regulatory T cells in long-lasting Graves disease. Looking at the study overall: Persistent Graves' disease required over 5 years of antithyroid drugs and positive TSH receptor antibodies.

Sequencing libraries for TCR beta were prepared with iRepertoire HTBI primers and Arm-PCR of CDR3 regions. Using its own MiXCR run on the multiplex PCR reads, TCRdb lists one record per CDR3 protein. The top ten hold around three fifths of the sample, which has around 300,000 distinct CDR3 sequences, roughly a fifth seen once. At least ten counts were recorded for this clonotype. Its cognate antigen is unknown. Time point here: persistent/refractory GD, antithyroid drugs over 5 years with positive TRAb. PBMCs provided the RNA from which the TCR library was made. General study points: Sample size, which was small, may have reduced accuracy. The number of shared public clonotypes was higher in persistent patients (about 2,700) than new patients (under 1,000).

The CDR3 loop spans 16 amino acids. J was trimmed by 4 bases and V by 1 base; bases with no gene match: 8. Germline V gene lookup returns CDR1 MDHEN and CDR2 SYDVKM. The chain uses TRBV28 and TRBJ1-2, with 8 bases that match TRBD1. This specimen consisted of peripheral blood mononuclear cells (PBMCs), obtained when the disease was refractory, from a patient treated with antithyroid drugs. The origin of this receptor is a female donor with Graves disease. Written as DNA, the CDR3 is TGTGCCAGCAGTTTATCCCAGGGGGCGACTGGCTATGGCTACACCTTC. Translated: CASSLSQGATGYGYTF.